The 20 T cell receptor beta chains given below trace back to one sample, sequenced in a study of T cell changes during pregnancy in multiple sclerosis. The repertoire was sequenced with immunoSEQ multiplex PCR; TCRdb's copy has only in-frame clones and lacks some. This sample has about 23,000 clones, with roughly 87% found just once. The material sequenced was CD8+ T cells from peripheral blood mononuclear cells, taken after pregnancy. These receptors were collected from a female donor with multiple sclerosis, enrolled in a pregnancy study.

V and J are TRBV27 and TRBJ2-1; TRBD2 aligns across 9 bases. With 5 bases clipped from V and 4 bases from J, the junction kept 12 bases outside the gene matches. The germline CDR1 and CDR2 sequences are MNHEY and SMNVEV (reference sequence). The CDR3 is 17 residues long. The CDR3: CASSPGRQAGGYNEQFF. CDR3 DNA: TGTGCCAGCAGTCCGGGGCGTCAAGCGGGAGGTTACAATGAGCAGTTCTTC.

This chain uses TRBV4-1 with TRBJ1-1; D is uncertain. The V gene's germline CDR1 is MGHRA and CDR2 YSYEKL. V was shortened by 4 bases and J by 0 bases, with 12 bases between the two germline ends. The CDR3 extends over 15 amino acids. This chain's CDR3 is CASSRSGGMNTEAFF. CDR3 nucleotide sequence: TGCGCCAGCAGCCGGTCGGGCGGGATGAACACTGAAGCTTTCTTT.

CDR3 nucleotides: TGTGCCAGCAGTTTAGGGGGGTCCGGGGAGCTGTTTTTT. Protein sequence: CASSLGGSGELFF. The V and J genes are TRBV27 and TRBJ2-2; D is possibly TRBD2 (6 bases). With 2 bases removed from V and 6 bases from J, the gap between germline ends came to 7 bases. The CDR3 has 13 amino acids. The germline V gene has CDR1 MNHEY and CDR2 SMNVEV (reference sequence).

The J gene is TRBJ2-7, the V gene TRBV7-9; 9 nucleotides match TRBD2. The CDR3 contains 15 residues. Germline CDR1 reads SEHNR; CDR2 reads FQNEAQ (reference sequence). Unmatched junction bases numbered 10, after V lost 4 bases and J lost 6 bases. CDR3 coding DNA: TGTGCCAGCAGCTGGGGCCAGCGGGAGGATGGCGAGCAGTACTTC. As protein: CASSWGQREDGEQYF.

The genes are TRBV6-4 and TRBJ2-5; 7 bases map to TRBD2. V trimming: 3 bases; J trimming: 2 bases; junction bases outside the gene matches: 6. The germline CDR1 and CDR2 sequences are MRHNA and SNTAGT. The CDR3 has 15 residues. The CDR3 loop is CASSETGGDQETQYF. DNA of the CDR3: TGTGCCAGCAGTGAGACGGGGGGAGATCAAGAGACCCAGTACTTC.

Note on this clone: Since a much larger clone is just one base distant, this may be a read error. The chain employs TRBV4-1 and TRBJ1-4, with no clear D. The CDR3 has 17 residues. The germline V gene encodes CDR1 MGHRA and CDR2 YSYEKL. V lost 0 bases to trimming and J lost 0 bases, with 11 bases between them. The CDR3 is CASSQEDAEATNEKLFF. For the CDR3, the DNA is TGCGCCAGCAGCCAAGAAGACGCGGAGGCAACTAATGAAAAACTGTTTTTT.

This clone was observed a single time. The chain recombines TRBV7-3 with TRBJ1-2; 11 bases are a match to TRBD1. After removal of 5 bases from V and 4 bases from J, the junction contained 12 bases not matched to a gene. The CDR3 sequence is 17 residues long. CDR1 is SGHTA, CDR2 FQGTGA, per germline. CDR3 coding DNA: TGTGCCAGCAGCCCCGGACAGGGGGCGTATAAACCCTATGGCTACACCTTC. It is translated as CASSPGQGAYKPYGYTF.

The sample holds one count of this clone. V gene TRBV7-9 combines with J gene TRBJ2-1, with D possibly being TRBD2 (6 bases). This CDR3 is 16 amino acids long. Germline CDR1 and CDR2: SEHNR and FQNEAQ (reference sequence). Trimming pared 6 bases from V and 6 bases from J, leaving 21 bases between. The CDR3 sequence: CASRSTGLPLLNEQFF. The CDR3 coding sequence is TGTGCCAGCAGATCAACGGGACTCCCCCTCCTCAATGAGCAGTTCTTC.

This chain connects TRBV4-1 to TRBJ2-3; 7 bases are a match to TRBD1. Trimming at V came to 0 bases and at J to 1 base, leaving 4 bases not matched to a gene. Germline CDR1 reads MGHRA; CDR2 reads YSYEKL. The CDR3 sequence is 16 residues long. Here the CDR3 reads CASSQEGDRGTDTQYF. CDR3 nucleotides: TGCGCCAGCAGCCAAGAAGGAGACAGGGGCACAGATACGCAGTATTTT.

This clone appeared a few times. The gene calls are TRBV5-6 and TRBJ1-3; possible D gene TRBD1, 5 bases. Germline V gene sequence: CDR1 SGHDT, CDR2 YYEEEE. V was shortened by 3 bases and J by 16 bases, with 17 bases between the two germline ends. The CDR3 has 12 amino acids. The CDR3 DNA follows: TGTGCCAGCAGCTGGGCGGCAGGGCCCCTTTATTTT. It yields the protein CASSWAAGPLYF.

The CDR3 sequence is CANGDRAGGQPQHF. CDR3 in DNA: TGTGCCAACGGGGACAGGGCGGGGGGTCAGCCCCAGCATTTT. The chain joins TRBV6-6 to TRBJ1-5; 9 bases match TRBD1. CDR1 and CDR2 (germline): MNHNY, SVGAGI (reference sequence). J gave up 6 bases and V 10 bases, and 10 bases lay outside the gene matches. CDR3 length equals 14 residues.

The V gene is TRBV19, the J gene TRBJ2-3; a weak D match, TRBD2 (6 bases). Germline values: CDR1 LNHDA, CDR2 SQIVND (reference sequence). This CDR3 contains 13 residues. V was shortened by 6 bases and J by 6 bases, with 13 bases between the two germline ends. CDR3 in amino acids: CASSPDRGDTQYF. CDR3 nucleotide sequence: TGTGCCAGTAGCCCTGATCGGGGGGATACGCAGTATTTT.

This sequence joins TRBV6-5 and TRBJ1-1; 9 bases are shared with TRBD1. The CDR3 is made up of 14 amino acids. V shed 6 bases, J shed 3 bases, and the junction held 5 bases outside the gene matches. Germline CDR1 reads MNHEY; CDR2 reads SVGAGI. The CDR3 sequence: CASRRDRDDTEAFF. The CDR3 region has the DNA TGTGCCAGCAGGAGGGACAGGGACGACACTGAAGCTTTCTTT.

The chain carries TRBV6-5 and TRBJ1-2; D gene unclear. V shed 7 bases and J shed 4 bases, with 7 bases lying between them. CDR1 is MNHEY and CDR2 is SVGAGI in the germline V gene. The CDR3 has 11 residues. The CDR3 DNA is TGTGCCAGCATGGCGGGCTATGGCTACACCTTC. Amino acids: CASMAGYGYTF.

This sequence joins TRBV30 and TRBJ2-7; 10 bases align to TRBD1. The CDR3 covers 15 residues. From germline, CDR1 is GTSNPN and CDR2 SVGIG (reference sequence). The junction had 9 bases not matched to a gene; V was cut back by 5 bases and J by 2 bases. The CDR3 protein is CAWSAGQGGPYEQYF. DNA of the CDR3: TGTGCCTGGTCCGCTGGACAGGGGGGCCCCTACGAGCAGTACTTC.

This rearrangement joins TRBV2 to TRBJ2-5; TRBD2 might be the D (5 bases). CDR3 size: 14 residues. Per germline, CDR1 SNHLY and CDR2 FYNNEI. The V end was cut by 1 base, the J end by 5 bases, with 11 bases between. CDR3 region: CASSEGSDWETQYF. CDR3 nucleotides: TGTGCCAGCAGTGAAGGGTCGGACTGGGAGACCCAGTACTTC. The whole variable domain, filled in from reference TRBV2 and TRBJ2-5, reads EPEVTQTPSHQVTQMGQEVILRCVPISNHLYFYWYRQILGQKVEFLVSFYNNEISEKSEIFDDQFSVERPDGSNFTLKIRSTKLEDSAMYFCASSEGSDWETQYFGPGTRLLVL.

The gene calls are TRBV18 and TRBJ1-1; maybe TRBD1 (5 bases). Trimming stripped 8 bases from V and 0 bases from J, with 13 bases between. The CDR3 extends over 14 amino acids. Germline V gene lookup returns CDR1 KGHSH and CDR2 LQKENI. The CDR3 here is CASRTIDMNTEAFF. In DNA, the CDR3 is TGTGCCAGCCGGACAATAGACATGAACACTGAAGCTTTCTTT. The full variable domain, its missing parts supplied by reference TRBV18 and TRBJ1-1, is NAGVMQNPRHLVRRRGQEARLRCSPMKGHSHVYWYRQLPEEGLKFMVYLQKENIIDESGMPKERFSAEFPKEGPSILRIQQVVRGDSAAYFCASRTIDMNTEAFFGQGTRLTVV.

The chain has TRBV4-1 and TRBJ2-7, with 8 nucleotides matching TRBD2. The V gene's germline CDR1 is MGHRA and CDR2 YSYEKL. The CDR3 totals 14 residues. The V gene end was trimmed by 6 bases and the J gene end by 3 bases; junction bases not matched to a gene: 7. This CDR3 is CASRSSGSVYEQYF. The CDR3, as DNA: TGCGCCAGCAGGTCGAGCGGGAGCGTCTACGAGCAGTACTTC.

The V call is TRBV28, the J call TRBJ1-1; D is undetermined. The CDR3 spans 15 residues. The germline V gene has CDR1 MDHEN and CDR2 SYDVKM. Trimming left V 1 base short and J 1 base short, with 10 bases between. The CDR3, as DNA: TGTGCCAGCAGTTTATACGCAGATACGAACACTGAAGCTTTCTTT. Its translation is CASSLYADTNTEAFF.

This rearrangement joins TRBV5-4 to TRBJ2-7, with 11 bases that match TRBD2. Losses at the gene ends were 2 bases for V and 4 bases for J; bases not matched to a gene: 2. Germline loops: CDR1 SGHNT, CDR2 YYREEE (reference sequence). The CDR3 is made up of 14 amino acids. The CDR3 sequence: CASSLTSGSYEQYF. In nucleotides, the CDR3 is TGTGCCAGCAGCTTAACTAGCGGGAGTTACGAGCAGTACTTC. The whole variable domain, filled in from reference TRBV5-4 and TRBJ2-7, reads ETGVTQSPTHLIKTRGQQVTLRCSSQSGHNTVSWYQQALGQGPQFIFQYYREEENGRGNFPPRFSGLQFPNYSSELNVNALELDDSALYLCASSLTSGSYEQYFGPGTRLTVT.